This TCR beta chain was identified in a study of CD8+ T cells in alopecia areata. Researchers picked out CD4+ and CD8+ T cells from PBMCs by sorting. Study-level results: The study found TCR sharing across patients less clear than in mice, possibly for HLA reasons. Higher clonality and more expanded CD8+ clones appeared in lesional than normal scalp. Scalp sequencing captures resident alphabeta T cells of normal skin too.

Concerning this clone: Its target is not known.

The CDR3 totals 14 residues. Looked up from germline, CDR1 is SQVTM and CDR2 is ANQGSEA. Trimming took off 3 bases at V and 4 bases at J, with 13 bases between the two ends. cDNA prepared by RNA extraction and subsequent reverse transcription served as the template for sequencing. The protocol was immunoSEQ multiplex PCR, while the TCRdb copy is restricted to in-frame clones and leaves out a portion. The table has about 140,000 clones, 55% to 65% seen once. The chain uses TRBV29-1 and TRBJ2-1; no reliable D call. The sample taken for sequencing was CD4+ T cells sorted from blood. The source is a human donor in good health. Written as DNA, the CDR3 is TGCAGCGTTGAGCTTAGGTTCGGTTACAATGAGCAGTTCTTC. Translated: CSVELRFGYNEQFF.